This T cell receptor (beta chain) was found in a study of cytomegalovirus exposure and HLA in healthy donors. Germline CDR1 MNHNS, CDR2 SASEGT. V shed 4 bases and J 9 bases; nucleotides not matched to a gene: 15. The CDR3 covers 17 residues. The study ran its PCR with 60 Vbeta and 13 Jbeta primers. Method: immunoSEQ multiplex PCR; TCRdb's copy keeps in-frame clones and lacks some. This table holds about 180,000 clones, 75% to 85% found once. This receptor was obtained from a man between 18 and 35 years old in good health and CMV-seronegative. V gene TRBV6-1 combines with J gene TRBJ1-6; 7 nucleotides align to TRBD1. Specimen: PBMCs. This chain's CDR3 is CASSAVMGSGQPSPLHF. CDR3 DNA: TGTGCCAGCAGTGCAGTGATGGGGTCGGGACAGCCTTCACCCCTCCACTTT.